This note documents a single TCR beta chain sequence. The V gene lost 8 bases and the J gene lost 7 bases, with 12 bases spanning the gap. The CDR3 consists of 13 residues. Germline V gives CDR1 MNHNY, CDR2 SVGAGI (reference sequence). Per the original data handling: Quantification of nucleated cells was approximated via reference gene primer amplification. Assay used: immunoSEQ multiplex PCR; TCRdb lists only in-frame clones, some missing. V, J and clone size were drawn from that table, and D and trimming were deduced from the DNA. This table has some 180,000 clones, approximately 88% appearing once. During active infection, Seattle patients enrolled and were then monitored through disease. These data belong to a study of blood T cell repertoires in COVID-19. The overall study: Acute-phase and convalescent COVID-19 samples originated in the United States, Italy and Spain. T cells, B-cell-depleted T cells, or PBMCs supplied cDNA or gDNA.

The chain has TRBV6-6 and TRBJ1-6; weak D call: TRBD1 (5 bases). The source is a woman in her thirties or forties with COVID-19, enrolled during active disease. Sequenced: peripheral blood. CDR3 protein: CASLRGTNSPLHF. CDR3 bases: TGTGCCAGCCTTCGGGGGACGAATTCACCCCTCCACTTT.